These 9 T cell receptor beta chains originate from one sample sequenced in a study of T cell repertoires and HLA-DP antigens. Profiling relied on immunoSEQ multiplex PCR, and the TCRdb table lists in-frame clones only, not all of them. The table has roughly 120,000 clones, approximately 92% seen once. These receptors' antigens are unknown. Input material: CD4+ T cells from PBMCs. Receptors were obtained from a woman younger than 35 in good health and CMV-seronegative.

The chain has TRBV4-1 and TRBJ1-1, with TRBD1 matching 8 bases. Trimming cost V 1 base and J 4 bases; bases outside gene matches: 8. The CDR3 runs to 16 residues. Looked up from germline, CDR1 is MGHRA and CDR2 is YSYEKL. The CDR3: CASSQGDRQGSTEAFF. The CDR3, as DNA: TGCGCCAGCAGCCAAGGGGACAGGCAGGGGAGCACTGAAGCTTTCTTT.

This chain links TRBV28 with TRBJ1-2; D remains ambiguous. This CDR3 spans 12 amino acids. The germline V gene encodes CDR1 MDHEN and CDR2 SYDVKM. Trimming pared 6 bases from V and 7 bases from J, leaving 12 bases between. CDR3 DNA sequence: TGTGCCAGCAGCGTGCGAGTTAGTGGCTACACCTTC. Amino acid sequence: CASSVRVSGYTF.

This clone has only one observation. The chain employs TRBV18 and TRBJ2-1; 7 bases align to TRBD2. The CDR3 is 16 residues long. In germline, CDR1 is KGHSH, CDR2 LQKENI. Germline trimming cut 6 bases from V and 0 bases from J; bases unmatched to any gene: 8. The CDR3 loop is CASSPSGTSSYNEQFF. The CDR3 coding sequence is TGTGCCAGCTCGCCAAGCGGGACCAGCTCCTACAATGAGCAGTTCTTC.

The V gene is TRBV28, the J gene TRBJ2-6, with 7 bases lining up with TRBD2. Germline assignment: CDR1 MDHEN and CDR2 SYDVKM. V shed 8 bases and J 4 bases; nucleotides not matched to a gene: 8. The CDR3 runs to 15 residues. CDR3 amino acids: CASGRGGAGANVLTF. As DNA, the CDR3 is TGTGCCAGCGGGAGGGGTGGTGCAGGGGCCAACGTCCTGACTTTC.

The chain joins TRBV28 to TRBJ2-3; D is possibly TRBD2 (6 bases). V gave up 2 bases and J gave up 0 bases, with 21 bases separating them. The CDR3 is 19 residues long. CDR1 MDHEN and CDR2 SYDVKM come from the germline V gene. CDR3 sequence reads: CASSLNGGSNLLSTDTQYF. CDR3 DNA: TGTGCCAGCAGTTTAAACGGGGGTTCTAACCTCCTGAGCACAGATACGCAGTATTTT.

Only a few counts were recorded for this clone. The V call is TRBV27, the J call TRBJ2-7, with D possibly matching TRBD1 (5 bases). Trimming shortened V by 8 bases and J by 3 bases, and 11 bases separated the two germline ends. This CDR3 is built from 12 residues. Per germline, CDR1 MNHEY and CDR2 SMNVEV (reference sequence). CDR3 residues: CASGLQGYEQYF. The CDR3 DNA follows: TGTGCCAGCGGCCTCCAGGGCTACGAGCAGTACTTC.

The rearrangement uses TRBV29-1 and TRBJ2-7, with TRBD2 as a possible D gene (5 bases). V was shortened by 3 bases and J by 2 bases, with 14 bases between the two germline ends. This CDR3 is 14 amino acids long. The germline V gene encodes CDR1 SQVTM and CDR2 ANQGSEA. The DNA of the CDR3 is TGCAGCGTTGAGAGAGTAGCGCCTACCTACGAGCAGTACTTC. It yields the protein CSVERVAPTYEQYF.

This chain joins TRBV9 and TRBJ1-3; D is ambiguous. The CDR3 contains 15 residues. Trimming took off 0 bases at V and 1 base at J, with 8 bases between the two ends. Germline lookup yields CDR1 SGDLS and CDR2 YYNGEE. DNA for the CDR3: TGTGCCAGCAGCGTAGAAGCGGATTCTGGAAACACCATATATTTT. Translation gives CASSVEADSGNTIYF. Full variable domain (outside the CDR3, taken from reference TRBV9 and TRBJ1-3): DSGVTQTPKHLITATGQRVTLRCSPRSGDLSVYWYQQSLDQGLQFLIQYYNGEERAKGNILERFSAQQFPDLHSELNLSSLELGDSALYFCASSVEADSGNTIYFGEGSWLTVV.

This chain connects TRBV28 to TRBJ2-2; D unresolved. The V gene lost 8 bases and the J gene lost 6 bases, with 13 bases spanning the gap. There are 13 residues in the CDR3. Germline lookup yields CDR1 MDHEN and CDR2 SYDVKM. DNA of the CDR3: TGTGCCAGCGATACCTCCATACCCGGGGAGCTGTTTTTT. Encoded protein: CASDTSIPGELFF.